This is a list of T cell receptor beta chains from one sample in a study of blood T cell repertoires in COVID-19. Clones were sequenced by immunoSEQ multiplex PCR, and TCRdb holds only the in-frame ones, with some missing. The data contain approximately 42,000 clones, more than 75% of them singletons. Sequencing was performed on peripheral blood. The receptors stem from a man aged 80 or over with acute or convalescent COVID-19. Each CDR3 is given with its conserved first and last residue. The D gene is left open where the match is weak. Expanded clones get a size class; other rows say once, few or many, or leave the size out.

D	V	length	J	size	CDR3	DNA
NA	TRBV28	13	TRBJ1-2	NA	CASSPGANYGYTF	TGTGCCAGCAGTCCGGGAGCTAACTATGGCTACACCTTC
NA	TRBV5-4	16	TRBJ2-2	NA	CASSLGQTLNTGELFF	TGTGCCAGCAGCTTGGGACAGACCTTGAACACCGGGGAGCTGTTTTTT
NA	TRBV7-2	14	TRBJ1-1	few	CASSLARGRTEAFF	TGTGCCAGCAGCTTAGCCAGGGGACGAACTGAAGCTTTCTTT
TRBD1	TRBV5-6	14	TRBJ1-1	NA	CASSLEQGTTEAFF	TGTGCCAGCAGCTTGGAACAGGGGACCACTGAAGCTTTCTTT
NA	TRBV5-6	19	TRBJ2-3	NA	CASSLETSLGGMGTDTQYF	TGTGCCAGCAGCTTGGAGACCTCGCTAGGCGGGATGGGCACAGATACGCAGTATTTT
TRBD2	TRBV7-2	15	TRBJ2-5	once	CASRPTSGAPGAQYF	TGTGCCAGCAGGCCGACTAGCGGGGCCCCTGGGGCCCAGTACTTC
NA	TRBV6-1	14	TRBJ2-3	once	CASSESRSTDTQYF	TGTGCCAGCAGTGAGAGCAGGAGCACAGATACGCAGTATTTT
NA	TRBV10-1	15	TRBJ2-3	NA	CASSSGGRVTDTQYF	TGCGCCAGCAGCTCCGGGGGACGGGTCACAGATACGCAGTATTTT
NA	TRBV9	16	TRBJ2-2	NA	CASSAVRDSNTGELFF	TGTGCCAGCAGTGCTGTCCGGGACTCAAACACCGGGGAGCTGTTTTTT
NA	TRBV29-1	13	TRBJ1-2	few	CSVGEGPVDGYTF	TGCAGCGTTGGAGAGGGCCCCGTGGATGGCTACACCTTC
NA	TRBV19	17	TRBJ2-1	NA	CASSIVPREAGHNEQFF	TGTGCCAGTAGTATAGTCCCCCGCGAAGCGGGTCACAATGAGCAGTTCTTC